A single sample is the source of the 8 T cell receptor beta chains below, sequenced in a study of blood T cells in healthy people across ages. The use of a sample-barcoded 5' primer and a J-beta primer mix characterized a second PCR of about 7 to 12 cycles. Each CDR3 protein gets one entry after TCRdb re-called the 5' RACE reads with MiXCR. The sample carries about 1.4 million distinct CDR3 sequences, around 55% recorded once. The specimen sequenced was blood. All receptors come from a man aged 18 to 30 in good health.

V gene TRBV7-2 combines with J gene TRBJ2-7; no clear D gene. The CDR3 has 14 amino acids. Germline CDR1 reads SGHTA; CDR2 reads FQGNSA. V lost 1 base, J lost 6 bases, and 13 bases lay in between. CDR3 nucleotide sequence: TGTGCCAGCAGCTTAGAGATTGTAGTCCCCGAGCAGTACTTC. This gives the protein CASSLEIVVPEQYF.

This clonotype was recorded a few times. CDR3 region: CASSERVSQETQYF. CDR3 in DNA: TGTGCCAGCAGTGAAAGGGTCAGCCAAGAGACCCAGTACTTC. J is TRBJ2-5 and V is TRBV25-1; unclear D gene. CDR1 and CDR2 from the germline V gene are MGHDK and SYGVNS. This CDR3 comprises 14 residues. The V end was cut by 2 bases, the J end by 1 base, with 8 bases between.

The chain joins TRBV10-3 to TRBJ2-1; 13 bases fit TRBD2. Germline trimming cut 2 bases from V and 7 bases from J; bases unmatched to any gene: 5. The germline gives CDR1 ENHRY, CDR2 SYGVKD. The CDR3 extends over 16 amino acids. The CDR3 nucleotides read TGTGCCATCAGTGAGCCGAGACTAGCGGGGGGAAATGAGCAGTTCTTC. It codes for CAISEPRLAGGNEQFF.

In its sample, this clonotype was seen a few times. The V gene is TRBV11-3, the J gene TRBJ2-1; 8 bases map to TRBD1. The CDR3 sequence is 16 residues long. V was pared by 5 bases and J by 9 bases, with 15 bases of the junction left unmatched. The germline V gene encodes CDR1 SGHNT and CDR2 YENEEA. Written as DNA, the CDR3 is TGTGCCAGCAGCCGACCTACAGGGGGAGGTAATGGTGAGCAGTTCTTC. Protein product: CASSRPTGGGNGEQFF. Variable domain in full (rest from reference TRBV11-3 and TRBJ2-1): EAGVVQSPRYKIIEKKQPVAFWCNPISGHNTLYWYLQNLGQGPELLIRYENEEAVDDSQLPKDRFSAERLKGVDSTLKIQPAELGDSAVYLCASSRPTGGGNGEQFFGPGTRLTVL.

V and J are TRBV6-2 or TRBV6-3 and TRBJ2-1; the match to TRBD2 covers 10 bases. The length of the CDR3 is 15 residues. The germline CDR1 and CDR2 sequences are MNHEY and SVGEGT. The trim removed 2 bases at V and 8 bases at J, leaving 6 bases unmatched. The CDR3 sequence: CASSYPASGSDEQFF. The CDR3 DNA sequence: TGTGCCAGCAGTTACCCAGCTAGCGGGAGTGATGAGCAGTTCTTC.

CDR3 coding DNA: TGTGCCAGCAGCCAAGATTTCACAGTACAAGAGACCCAGTACTTC. Amino acid sequence: CASSQDFTVQETQYF. The chain couples TRBV3-1 to TRBJ2-5; D uncertain. The germline V and J ends were trimmed by 0 bases and 2 bases, with 10 bases remaining between them. The CDR3 length is 15 residues. The germline V gene encodes CDR1 LGHDT and CDR2 YNNKEL (reference sequence).

This clonotype occurred a few times. This chain connects TRBV15 to TRBJ1-6, with 9 bases fitting TRBD1. The CDR3 length is 19 residues. Germline CDR1 and CDR2: LNHNV and YYDKDF (reference sequence). The junction had 16 bases not matched to a gene; V was cut back by 5 bases and J by 5 bases. This CDR3 reads CATSSMKGQGRRDNSPLHF. In DNA, the CDR3 is TGTGCCACCAGCTCAATGAAGGGACAGGGACGGCGGGATAATTCACCCCTCCACTTT. Based on the CDR3 plus reference TRBV15 and TRBJ1-6, the full variable domain is DAMVIQNPRYQVTQFGKPVTLSCSQTLNHNVMYWYQQKSSQAPKLLFHYYDKDFNNEADTPDNFQSRRPNTSFCFLDIRSPGLGDTAMYLCATSSMKGQGRRDNSPLHFGNGTRLTVT.

In this sample, this clonotype turned up once. The chain combines TRBV12-3 or TRBV12-4 with TRBJ2-3, with 7 nucleotides matching TRBD2. After removal of 3 bases from V and 4 bases from J, the junction contained 13 bases not matched to a gene. The CDR3 has 17 residues. The chain's CDR3 is CASSLQRGTGGADTQYF. In nucleotides, the CDR3 is TGTGCCAGCAGTTTGCAGCGAGGGACTGGGGGGGCAGATACGCAGTATTTT.